A single sample gave rise to the 18 T cell receptor beta chains below, sequenced in a study of blood T cell repertoires in COVID-19. The method was immunoSEQ multiplex PCR; TCRdb's version includes in-frame clones alone and lacks a portion of them. This table holds about 74,000 clones, 90% found once. The source material was peripheral blood. The origin of the receptors is a human donor in a cohort sampled during active COVID-19.

The chain combines TRBV9 with TRBJ2-7; 9 nucleotides agree with TRBD1. Trimming took 0 bases from V and 5 from J; bases not matched to a gene: 6. CDR1 and CDR2 from the germline V gene are SGDLS and YYNGEE. This CDR3 is built from 15 residues. Here the CDR3 DNA reads TGTGCCAGCAGCGTAGCCGGAGACAGGGGGAACGAGCAGTACTTC. Its protein product is CASSVAGDRGNEQYF.

The rearrangement links TRBV2 to TRBJ2-3, with TRBD2 as a possible D gene (5 bases). The CDR3 is made up of 15 amino acids. Germline CDR1 reads SNHLY; CDR2 reads FYNNEI. Trimming removed 3 bases at V and 4 bases at J, with 14 bases between. Here the CDR3 reads CASSEMEVGSDTQYF. CDR3 nucleotide sequence: TGTGCCAGCAGTGAGATGGAGGTTGGATCAGATACGCAGTATTTT.

The gene calls are TRBV28 and TRBJ1-6, with D possibly being TRBD1 (5 bases). CDR1 is MDHEN, CDR2 SYDVKM, per germline. This CDR3 has 16 amino acids. V lost 7 bases, J lost 7 bases, and 20 bases lay in between. The CDR3 DNA sequence: TGTGCCAGCATTTCCTCGGGGGGGTCGGGGAATTCACCCCTCCACTTT. Amino acids: CASISSGGSGNSPLHF.

V usage is TRBV7-3 and J usage is TRBJ2-3; 8 bases are a match to TRBD2. Germline assignment: CDR1 SGHTA and CDR2 FQGTGA. The CDR3 is 13 residues long. V gave up 4 bases and J gave up 14 bases; unmatched junction bases: 11. The CDR3 loop reads CASSSSRRTSPYF. As DNA, the CDR3 is TGTGCCAGCAGCTCCTCCCGGAGGACTAGCCCGTATTTT.

The rearrangement joins TRBV6-5 to TRBJ1-1; D is ambiguous. Germline-derived CDR1 and CDR2 are MNHEY and SVGAGI. The CDR3 spans 13 residues. V lost 3 bases, J lost 4 bases, and 9 bases lay in between. CDR3 in DNA: TGTGCCAGCAGTTATGAGCGCGGCACTGAAGCTTTCTTT. This translates into CASSYERGTEAFF.

The chain couples TRBV6-2 or TRBV6-3 to TRBJ2-7, with 11 bases fitting TRBD2. This CDR3 region has 18 residues. J lost 0 bases, V lost 1 base, and 8 bases had no gene match. Germline assignment: CDR1 MNHEY and CDR2 SVGEGT. The CDR3 here is CASSYWEASGRISYEQYF. The CDR3 nucleotides read TGTGCCAGCAGTTACTGGGAGGCTAGCGGGAGGATCTCCTACGAGCAGTACTTC.

V gene TRBV27 combines with J gene TRBJ2-7; 11 nucleotides line up with TRBD2. V shed 2 bases, J shed 3 bases, and the junction held 3 bases outside the gene matches. The CDR3 has 15 amino acids. From germline, CDR1 is MNHEY and CDR2 SMNVEV (reference sequence). The CDR3 DNA sequence: TGTGCCAGCAGTTTAGGGACTAGCGGCCGCTACGAGCAGTACTTC. Encoded protein: CASSLGTSGRYEQYF.

The chain combines TRBV27 with TRBJ2-7, with TRBD1 identical over 9 bases. The trim removed 6 bases at V and 6 bases at J, leaving 9 bases unmatched. This CDR3 is built from 14 residues. Germline assignment: CDR1 MNHEY and CDR2 SMNVEV (reference sequence). CDR3 region: CASRPGQGIREQYF. DNA for the CDR3: TGTGCCAGCAGACCGGGACAGGGTATTCGCGAGCAGTACTTC.

The chain links TRBV30 to TRBJ2-6, with D possibly matching TRBD1 (6 bases). This CDR3 region has 15 residues. Between the trimmed V and J ends, which lost 2 bases and 2 bases, there was a span of 10 bases. Per germline, CDR1 GTSNPN and CDR2 SVGIG (reference sequence). CDR3 in amino acids: CAWSLWTAGANVLTF. The CDR3, as DNA: TGTGCCTGGAGTCTATGGACAGCTGGGGCCAACGTCCTGACTTTC. Variable domain in full (rest from reference TRBV30 and TRBJ2-6): SQTIHQWPATLVQPVGSPLSLECTVEGTSNPNLYWYRQAAGRGLQLLFYSVGIGQISSEVPQNLSASRPQDRQFILSSKKLLLSDSGFYLCAWSLWTAGANVLTFGAGSRLTVL.

This chain connects TRBV4-3 to TRBJ1-3; TRBD1 agrees at 7 bases. The germline V gene has CDR1 LGHNA and CDR2 YSLEER. This CDR3 contains 14 residues. Losses at the gene ends were 5 bases for V and 2 bases for J; bases not matched to a gene: 3. CDR3 nucleotide sequence: TGCGCCAGCAGCTCCGGGACAGCTGGAAACACCATATATTTT. Translating gives CASSSGTAGNTIYF.

The V gene is TRBV30, the J gene TRBJ1-5; 9 nucleotides line up with TRBD1. This CDR3 is 13 amino acids long. With V trimmed by 6 bases and J by 5 bases, 5 bases remained unmatched. Looked up from germline, CDR1 is GTSNPN and CDR2 is SVGIG (reference sequence). The CDR3 DNA reads TGTGCCTGCCGGGACAGGGTGGATCAGCCCCAGCATTTT. It translates to CACRDRVDQPQHF.

V usage is TRBV5-6 and J usage is TRBJ2-7; 12 bases map to TRBD2. This CDR3 region has 18 residues. Germline V gives CDR1 SGHDT, CDR2 YYEEEE. Germline trimming cut 4 bases from V and 3 bases from J; bases unmatched to any gene: 14. CDR3 residues: CASSPGLAGRGGNYEQYF. The DNA for the CDR3 is TGTGCCAGCAGCCCGGGACTAGCGGGCCGTGGTGGAAACTACGAGCAGTACTTC.

The chain couples TRBV5-4 to TRBJ2-6; D remains unclear. The CDR3 spans 18 residues. The V end was cut by 0 bases, the J end by 0 bases, with 13 bases between. In germline, CDR1 is SGHNT, CDR2 YYREEE (reference sequence). The chain's CDR3 is CASSLGPILSSGANVLTF. CDR3 sequence (DNA): TGTGCCAGCAGCTTGGGTCCGATCCTAAGCTCTGGGGCCAACGTCCTGACTTTC.

The V call is TRBV27, the J call TRBJ2-5, with 10 nucleotides matching TRBD1. With 11 bases clipped from V and 2 bases from J, the junction kept 8 bases outside the gene matches. The germline gives CDR1 MNHEY, CDR2 SMNVEV (reference sequence). The CDR3 is made up of 14 amino acids. The DNA of the CDR3 is TGTGCCGTTCGGGGACAGGGGATACAAGAGACCCAGTACTTC. Translation gives CAVRGQGIQETQYF.

The CDR3 sequence: CASSSAGRGGDTQYF. For the CDR3, the DNA is TGTGCCAGCAGCTCAGCCGGGCGAGGAGGAGATACGCAGTATTTT. V is TRBV7-3 and J is TRBJ2-3, with a possible D match to TRBD2 (5 bases). Trimming stripped 4 bases from V and 5 bases from J, with 16 bases between. Looked up from germline, CDR1 is SGHTA and CDR2 is FQGTGA. This CDR3 comprises 15 residues.

The chain has TRBV2 and TRBJ1-2; D is possibly TRBD1 (5 bases). Germline V gives CDR1 SNHLY, CDR2 FYNNEI. The V gene lost 1 base and the J gene lost 8 bases, with 11 bases spanning the gap. The CDR3 is made up of 13 amino acids. CDR3 amino acids: CASSEVREDGYTF. The CDR3 DNA follows: TGTGCCAGCAGTGAAGTCAGGGAAGACGGCTACACCTTC.

The V and J genes are TRBV5-1 and TRBJ1-5, with a tentative D call TRBD1 (5 bases). The CDR3 covers 16 residues. Trimming removed 0 bases from V and 2 bases from J, with 12 bases in between. Germline V lookup: CDR1 SGHRS, CDR2 YFSETQ. CDR3 sequence: CASSLDGGFGNQPQHF. The DNA for the CDR3 is TGCGCCAGCAGCTTGGACGGGGGTTTTGGCAATCAGCCCCAGCATTTT.

The J gene is TRBJ2-7, the V gene TRBV7-9, with TRBD1 matching 7 bases. V shed 0 bases and J 5 bases; nucleotides not matched to a gene: 10. The CDR3 spans 16 residues. The germline CDR1 and CDR2 sequences are SEHNR and FQNEAQ (reference sequence). CDR3 protein: CASSLAQRGPHHEQYF. CDR3 in DNA: TGTGCCAGCAGCTTAGCGCAGAGGGGGCCCCACCACGAGCAGTACTTC. The whole variable domain, filled in from reference TRBV7-9 and TRBJ2-7, reads DTGVSQNPRHKITKRGQNVTFRCDPISEHNRLYWYRQTLGQGPEFLTYFQNEAQLEKSRLLSDRFSAERPKGSFSTLEIQRTEQGDSAMYLCASSLAQRGPHHEQYFGPGTRLTVT.